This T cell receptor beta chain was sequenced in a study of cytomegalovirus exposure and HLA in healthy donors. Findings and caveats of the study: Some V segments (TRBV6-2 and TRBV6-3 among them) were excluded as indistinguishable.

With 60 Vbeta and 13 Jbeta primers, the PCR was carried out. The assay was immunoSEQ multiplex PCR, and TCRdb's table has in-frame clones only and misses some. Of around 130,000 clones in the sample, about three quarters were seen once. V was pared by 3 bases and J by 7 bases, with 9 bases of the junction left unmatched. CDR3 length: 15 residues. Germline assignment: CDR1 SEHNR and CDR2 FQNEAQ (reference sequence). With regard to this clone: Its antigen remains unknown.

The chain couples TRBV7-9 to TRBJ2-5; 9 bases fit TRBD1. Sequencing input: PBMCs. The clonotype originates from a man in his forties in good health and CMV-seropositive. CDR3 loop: CASSLTGQGKRTQYF. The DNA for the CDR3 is TGTGCCAGCAGCTTGACGGGACAGGGAAAGAGGACCCAGTACTTC.